Below are 9 T cell receptor beta chains sequenced from a single sample in a study of control samples from healthy donors and cancer patients. Some clones are missing from TCRdb's copy, which holds only in-frame ones; the method was immunoSEQ multiplex PCR. The repertoire consists of 99,000 or so clones, with roughly 85% occurring once and the leading ten covering less than 15%. The sample taken for sequencing was blood. These receptors were collected from a woman in her forties or fifties in good health.

The V call is TRBV24-1, the J call TRBJ2-1; 9 bases are shared with TRBD2. CDR3 length: 14 residues. Per the germline V gene, CDR1 is KGHDR and CDR2 is SFDVKD. V lost 9 bases to trimming and J lost 8 bases; unmatched junction nucleotides: 10. CDR3 residues: CATRPSGDRYEQFF. The CDR3 region has the DNA TGTGCCACCCGTCCTAGCGGGGATCGGTATGAGCAGTTCTTC.

The J gene is TRBJ1-5, the V gene TRBV27; D gene ambiguous. The CDR3 consists of 15 residues. Germline V lookup: CDR1 MNHEY, CDR2 SMNVEV (reference sequence). V shed 5 bases and J shed 0 bases, with 11 bases lying between them. The CDR3 spells CASSPGWISNQPQHF. DNA of the CDR3: TGTGCCAGCAGTCCCGGTTGGATTAGCAATCAGCCCCAGCATTTT.

The chain couples TRBV6-1 to TRBJ1-2; D is perhaps TRBD1 (6 bases). Germline V gives CDR1 MNHNS, CDR2 SASEGT. Between the trimmed V and J ends, which lost 0 bases and 8 bases, there was a span of 7 bases. The length of the CDR3 is 12 residues. The DNA for the CDR3 is TGTGCCAGCAGTGAAGCGGGGGGCGGCTACACCTTC. Its protein product is CASSEAGGGYTF.

The J gene is TRBJ1-5, the V gene TRBV7-8, with 7 positions matching TRBD1. The CDR3 is 14 amino acids. CDR1 and CDR2 (germline): SGHVS, FQNEAQ. Trimming took 5 bases from V and 3 from J; bases not matched to a gene: 4. DNA for the CDR3: TGTGCCAGCAGCCCAGGGGGTTACAATCAGCCCCAGCATTTT. Translated, it gives CASSPGGYNQPQHF.

This clone appeared a single time. V and J are TRBV29-1 and TRBJ2-1, with 9 bases that match TRBD2. Germline CDR1 and CDR2: SQVTM and ANQGSEA. This CDR3 has 13 amino acids. V trimming: 6 bases; J trimming: 5 bases; junction bases outside the gene matches: 5. CDR3 region: CSVPTSGHNEQFF. CDR3 in DNA: TGCAGCGTGCCGACTAGCGGCCACAATGAGCAGTTCTTC.

In regard to this clone: One end of the junction is discordant with germline, which a read error may explain. This chain uses TRBV11-1 with TRBJ2-7; TRBD1 matches at 9 bases. The CDR3 sequence is 15 residues long. CDR1 is SGHAT, CDR2 FQDESV, per germline (reference sequence). The CDR3 DNA reads TGTGCCAGCAGCTCCCCGGGACAGGGATATTACGAGCAGTGCTTC. The encoded protein is CASSSPGQGYYEQCF.

The chain employs TRBV5-4 and TRBJ1-6; D possibly corresponds to TRBD1 (6 bases). Looked up from germline, CDR1 is SGHNT and CDR2 is YYREEE (reference sequence). V gave up 1 base and J gave up 9 bases, with 14 bases separating them. This CDR3 has 15 residues. The CDR3 loop reads CASSLMGALISPLHF. The CDR3 DNA follows: TGTGCCAGCAGCTTGATGGGGGCCCTTATTTCACCCCTCCACTTT. Using reference TRBV5-4 and TRBJ1-6 for the parts outside the CDR3, the full variable domain is ETGVTQSPTHLIKTRGQQVTLRCSSQSGHNTVSWYQQALGQGPQFIFQYYREEENGRGNFPPRFSGLQFPNYSSELNVNALELDDSALYLCASSLMGALISPLHFGNGTRLTVT.

This chain joins TRBV7-2 and TRBJ2-5, with 16 positions matching TRBD2. From germline, CDR1 is SGHTA and CDR2 FQGNSA. V lost 2 bases to trimming and J lost 5 bases; unmatched junction nucleotides: 11. The CDR3 runs to 19 residues. The CDR3 sequence: CASSLKPGLAGGSGETQYF. The CDR3 DNA follows: TGTGCCAGCAGCTTAAAACCGGGACTAGCGGGGGGGTCCGGGGAGACCCAGTACTTC.

The chain recombines TRBV3-1 (or the pseudogene TRBV3-2) with TRBJ1-5; D not certain. There are 14 residues in the CDR3. Germline CDR1 is LGHDT and CDR2 is YNNKEL (reference sequence). V lost 1 base to trimming and J lost 7 bases, with 11 bases between them. The CDR3 coding sequence is TGTGCCAGCAGCCAAGGGGTGGAAAGCCAGCCCCAGCATTTT. This encodes CASSQGVESQPQHF.